This T cell receptor (beta chain) derives from a study of CD8 T cells in ankylosing spondylitis. The V gene lost 2 bases and the J gene lost 7 bases, with 15 bases spanning the gap. The CDR3 covers 13 residues. Germline assignment: CDR1 SQVTM and CDR2 ANQGSEA. The study's findings and limits: Among TCR beta sequences, a motif of under ten highly homologous variants appeared characteristic of ankylosing spondylitis blood.

Via MiXCR, TCRdb re-called the 5' RACE reads, giving one row per CDR3 protein. Here the sample spans around 490,000 distinct CDR3 sequences, about 5.2% being singletons. This clonotype was seen ten or more times. Its matching antigen is unknown. The sequenced sample was blood, either unsorted or a sorted T cell fraction (not recorded which). This receptor was obtained from a male donor with ankylosing spondylitis. The rearrangement uses TRBV29-1 and TRBJ2-7, with D unclear. In DNA, the CDR3 is TGCAGCGTTGAACCCCGACGCGGTTGGGAGCAGTACTTC. It codes for CSVEPRRGWEQYF.